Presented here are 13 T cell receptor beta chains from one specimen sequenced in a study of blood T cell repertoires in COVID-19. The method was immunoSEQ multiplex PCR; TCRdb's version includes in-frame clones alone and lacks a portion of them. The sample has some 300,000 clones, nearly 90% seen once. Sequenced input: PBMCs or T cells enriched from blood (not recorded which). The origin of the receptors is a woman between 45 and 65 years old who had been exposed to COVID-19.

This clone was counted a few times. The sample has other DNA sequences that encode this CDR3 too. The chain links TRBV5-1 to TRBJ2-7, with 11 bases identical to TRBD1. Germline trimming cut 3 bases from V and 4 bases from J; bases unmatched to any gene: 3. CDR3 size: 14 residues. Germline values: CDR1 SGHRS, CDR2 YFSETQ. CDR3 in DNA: TGCGCCAGCAGCTGGACAGGGGGCTTTTACGAGCAGTACTTC. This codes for CASSWTGGFYEQYF.

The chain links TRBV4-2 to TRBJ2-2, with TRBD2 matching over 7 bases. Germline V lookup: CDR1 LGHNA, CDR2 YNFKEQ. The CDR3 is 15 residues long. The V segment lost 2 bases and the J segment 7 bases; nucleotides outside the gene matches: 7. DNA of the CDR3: TGTGCCAGCAGCCAACCCGGGACTAACGGCGGGGAGCTGTTTTTT. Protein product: CASSQPGTNGGELFF.

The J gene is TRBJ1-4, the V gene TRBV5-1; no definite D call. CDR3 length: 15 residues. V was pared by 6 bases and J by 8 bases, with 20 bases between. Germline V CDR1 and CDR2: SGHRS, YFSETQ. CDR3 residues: CASTSLAGKEEKLFF. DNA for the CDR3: TGCGCCAGCACCTCGTTGGCGGGGAAGGAGGAAAAACTGTTTTTT.

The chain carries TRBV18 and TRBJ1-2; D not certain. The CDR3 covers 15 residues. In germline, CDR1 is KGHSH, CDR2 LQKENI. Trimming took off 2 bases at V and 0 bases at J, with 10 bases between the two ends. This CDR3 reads CASSPAHLANYGYTF. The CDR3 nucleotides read TGTGCCAGCTCACCAGCGCACTTAGCTAACTATGGCTACACCTTC.

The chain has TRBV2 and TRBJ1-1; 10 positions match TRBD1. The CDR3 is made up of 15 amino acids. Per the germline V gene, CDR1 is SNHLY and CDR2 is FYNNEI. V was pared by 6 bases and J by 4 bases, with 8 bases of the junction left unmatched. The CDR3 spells CASRPGQGVSTEAFF. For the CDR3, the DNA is TGTGCCAGCAGACCCGGACAGGGGGTAAGCACTGAAGCTTTCTTT. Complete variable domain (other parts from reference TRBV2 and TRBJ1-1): EPEVTQTPSHQVTQMGQEVILRCVPISNHLYFYWYRQILGQKVEFLVSFYNNEISEKSEIFDDQFSVERPDGSNFTLKIRSTKLEDSAMYFCASRPGQGVSTEAFFGQGTRLTVV.

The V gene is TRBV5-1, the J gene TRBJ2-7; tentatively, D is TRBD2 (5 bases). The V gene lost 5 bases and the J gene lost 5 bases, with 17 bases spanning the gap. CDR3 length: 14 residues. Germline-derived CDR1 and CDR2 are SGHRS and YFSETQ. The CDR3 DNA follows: TGCGCCAGCAGGGGGTGGGAGTACTTCGACGAGCAGTACTTC. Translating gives CASRGWEYFDEQYF.

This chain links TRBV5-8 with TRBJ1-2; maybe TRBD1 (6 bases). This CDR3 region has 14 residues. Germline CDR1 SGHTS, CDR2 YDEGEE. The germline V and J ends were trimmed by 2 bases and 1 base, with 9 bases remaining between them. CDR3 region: CASSFVRGNYGYTF. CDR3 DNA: TGTGCCAGCAGCTTTGTCAGGGGTAACTATGGCTACACCTTC.

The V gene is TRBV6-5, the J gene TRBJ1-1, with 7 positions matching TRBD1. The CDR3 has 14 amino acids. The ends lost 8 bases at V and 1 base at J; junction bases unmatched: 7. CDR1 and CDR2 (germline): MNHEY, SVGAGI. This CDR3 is CASSLDRANTEAFF. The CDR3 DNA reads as TGTGCCAGCTCCCTCGACAGGGCGAACACTGAAGCTTTCTTT.

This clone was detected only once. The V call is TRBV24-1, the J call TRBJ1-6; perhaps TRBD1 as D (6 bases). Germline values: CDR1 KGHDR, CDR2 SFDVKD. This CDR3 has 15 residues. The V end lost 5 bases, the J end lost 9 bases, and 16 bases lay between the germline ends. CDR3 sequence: CATSAEDSSISPLHF. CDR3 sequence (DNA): TGTGCCACCAGTGCAGAGGACAGTTCCATTTCACCCCTCCACTTT.

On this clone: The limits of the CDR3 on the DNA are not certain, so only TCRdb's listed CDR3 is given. The CDR3: CASSPSVRTDYNEQFF. The chain has TRBV5-1 and TRBJ2-1; no DNA check was done on the table's D call, TRBD1. From germline, CDR1 is SGHRS and CDR2 YFSETQ. The CDR3 sequence runs 16 residues, both termini included.

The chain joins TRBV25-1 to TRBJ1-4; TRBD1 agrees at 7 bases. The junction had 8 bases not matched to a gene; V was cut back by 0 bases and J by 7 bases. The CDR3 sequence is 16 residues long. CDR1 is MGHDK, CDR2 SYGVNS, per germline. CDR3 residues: CASSEYRAGGFEKLFF. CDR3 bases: TGTGCCAGCAGTGAATATAGGGCAGGGGGGTTTGAAAAACTGTTTTTT.

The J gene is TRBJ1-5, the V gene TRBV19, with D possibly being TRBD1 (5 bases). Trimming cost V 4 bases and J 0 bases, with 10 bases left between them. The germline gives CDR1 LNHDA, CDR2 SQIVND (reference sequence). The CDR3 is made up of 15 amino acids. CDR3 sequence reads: CASSTGTVSNQPQHF. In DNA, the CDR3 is TGTGCCAGTAGTACGGGGACTGTTAGCAATCAGCCCCAGCATTTT.

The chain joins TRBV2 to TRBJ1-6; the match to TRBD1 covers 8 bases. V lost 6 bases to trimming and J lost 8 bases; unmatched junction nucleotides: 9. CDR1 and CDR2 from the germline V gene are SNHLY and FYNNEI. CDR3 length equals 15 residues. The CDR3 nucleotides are TGTGCCAGCAGGGCCGCAGGGGGCTCGTATTCACCCCTCCACTTT. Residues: CASRAAGGSYSPLHF.